This T cell receptor (beta chain) emerged from a study of STAT5B mutations in CD4+ large granular lymphocyte leukemia. Study-level findings and limits: 8/27 top patient clones versus 2/35 control clones were TRBV06-family. Without HLA matching, higher CD4+ than CD8+ T-LGLL clonality could reflect small sample size.

The V end lost 3 bases, the J end lost 10 bases, and 10 bases lay between the germline ends. This CDR3 comprises 12 residues. CDR1 and CDR2 (germline): SGHTA, FQGTGA. On this clone itself: Its specificity is unknown.

Control samples were healthy donors' buffy coats. The authors' processing: A productive frequency of 2.59 x 10-5 was the lowest detectable. Repertoires were generated with immunoSEQ multiplex PCR, while TCRdb's copy carries only in-frame clones and drops some. D and trimming were read from the DNA, whereas the V and J calls and clone size are those reported in that table. The sample contains tens of thousands of clones, less than 80% of which appear only once. This TCR derives from a human donor in good health. This sequence joins TRBV7-3 and TRBJ2-1, with D uncertain. Material: CD4+ T cells from blood buffy coats. The chain's CDR3 is CASSFNSREQFF. The CDR3 DNA is TGTGCCAGCAGCTTTAATTCGAGAGAGCAGTTCTTC. The whole variable domain, remainder taken from reference TRBV7-3 and TRBJ2-1, is GAGVSQTPSNKVTEKGKYVELRCDPISGHTALYWYRQSLGQGPEFLIYFQGTGAADDSGLPNDRFFAVRPEGSVSTLKIQRTERGDSAVYLCASSFNSREQFFGPGTRLTVL.